Given below is one T cell receptor beta chain in context. The antigen is unknown. 60 Vbeta and 13 Jbeta primers were used in PCR. Assay used: immunoSEQ multiplex PCR; TCRdb lists only in-frame clones, some missing. The profile covers around 150,000 clones, with 61% appearing a single time and around 1.8% taken by the ten largest. The sample originates from a study of cytomegalovirus exposure and HLA in healthy donors. Findings and caveats of the study: Sequencing depth roughly uniform across donors was assumed in presence/absence analyses.

V was trimmed by 2 bases and J by 3 bases, leaving 12 bases between them. In germline, CDR1 is MGHRA, CDR2 YSYEKL. The CDR3 covers 15 residues. This rearrangement joins TRBV4-1 to TRBJ2-3; D might be TRBD2 (5 bases). The sample consisted of PBMCs. The receptor comes from a male donor in good health and CMV-seronegative. In nucleotides, the CDR3 is TGCGCCAGCAGCCAACGCGCGGGTGGGACAGATACGCAGTATTTT. Its protein is CASSQRAGGTDTQYF.